The subject of this entry is one T cell receptor (beta chain). Its matching antigen is unknown. Generated by immunoSEQ multiplex PCR, the TCRdb table keeps only in-frame clones and is missing some. This sample yields 20,000 to 30,000 clones, of which approximately 86% are seen a single time; 40% to 50% belongs to the top ten. This sample is part of a study of OX40 agonist ivuxolimab in advanced cancers. Study findings and constraints: Within 6 weeks, CD4+ and CD8+ blood T cells expanded clonally at 0.1 to 3.0 mg/kg.

Source: CD4+ or CD8+ T cells sorted from blood, taken in a trial of the OX40 agonist ivuxolimab. The sequence derives from an adult with an advanced solid tumor such as melanoma, head and neck, liver or kidney cancer.

The CDR3 nucleotides read TGTGCCAGCAGTTCAATAGCGGGCACCCTCCTCAATGAGCAGTTCTTC. It specifies CASSSIAGTLLNEQFF. This chain connects TRBV28 to TRBJ2-1; 7 bases match TRBD2. V dropped 4 bases and J dropped 6; count of bases not matched to a gene: 12. This CDR3 has 16 amino acids. Germline V CDR1 and CDR2: MDHEN, SYDVKM.